This T cell receptor beta chain was observed in a study of cytomegalovirus exposure and HLA in healthy donors. Whole-study context: Among the approximately 410 genotyped donors, 65% to 85% were placed in the Caucasian-associated ancestry cluster.

This clone was observed a handful of times. The primer mix had 60 Vbeta and 13 Jbeta primers. This table comes from immunoSEQ multiplex PCR, and its TCRdb copy is limited to in-frame clones, with some not included. The sample has 130,000 or so clones, about 9.2% seen once; the top ten hold about 7.5%. The CDR3 is made up of 14 amino acids. The V gene's germline CDR1 is MNHNS and CDR2 SASEGT. The junction had 10 bases not matched to a gene; V was cut back by 5 bases and J by 6 bases. Nominally healthy donors were sampled, though unrecorded immune exposures were likely. V gene TRBV6-1 combines with J gene TRBJ2-7; 7 nucleotides agree with TRBD1. This TCR came from a woman in her 40s in good health and CMV-seropositive. The specimen was PBMCs. The CDR3 loop reads CASSLQQGTSEQYF. CDR3 nucleotide sequence: TGTGCCAGCAGTTTACAACAGGGGACAAGCGAGCAGTACTTC.